A single sample is the source of the 21 T cell receptor beta chains below, sequenced in a study of blood T cell repertoires in COVID-19. TCRdb's table, derived via immunoSEQ multiplex PCR, lists solely in-frame clones and lacks some. The data show some 310,000 clones, roughly 86% seen once. Sequencing was carried out using PBMCs or T cells enriched from blood (not recorded which). These receptors were collected from a woman under 40 who had recovered from COVID-19.

This clone showed up just once. The V call is TRBV29-1, the J call TRBJ2-5; D is possibly TRBD2 (6 bases). V was cut by 4 bases and J by 5 bases, with 14 bases left in between. The CDR3 length is 13 residues. In germline, CDR1 is SQVTM, CDR2 ANQGSEA. The CDR3 DNA sequence: TGCAGCGTTGCGGAGGGAAATGGGGAGACCCAGTACTTC. Translating it yields CSVAEGNGETQYF.

The chain employs TRBV27 and TRBJ1-2, with D possibly matching TRBD1 (5 bases). Trimming took off 6 bases at V and 5 bases at J, with 13 bases between the two ends. The CDR3 is 13 residues long. The germline V gene has CDR1 MNHEY and CDR2 SMNVEV (reference sequence). For the CDR3, the DNA is TGTGCCAGCAGCCCGGGGGGATGGTATGGCTACACCTTC. Residues: CASSPGGWYGYTF.

This chain connects TRBV29-1 to TRBJ2-1; D remains ambiguous. The V gene lost 1 base and the J gene lost 0 bases, with 7 bases spanning the gap. The CDR3 totals 14 residues. Germline V gene sequence: CDR1 SQVTM, CDR2 ANQGSEA. The CDR3, as DNA: TGCAGCGTTGAAGTATCGGGCTCCTACAATGAGCAGTTCTTC. It is translated as CSVEVSGSYNEQFF.

This clone occurred once. The chain joins TRBV7-9 to TRBJ1-2; TRBD1 agrees at 8 bases. This CDR3 spans 17 amino acids. Trimming cost V 5 bases and J 3 bases; bases outside gene matches: 14. Germline V lookup: CDR1 SEHNR, CDR2 FQNEAQ (reference sequence). The CDR3 region is CASSPPTQGALDYGYTF. The CDR3 coding sequence is TGTGCCAGCAGCCCACCCACCCAGGGGGCTTTGGACTATGGCTACACCTTC.

The chain recombines TRBV9 with TRBJ1-5; 8 bases align to TRBD1. With 6 bases clipped from V and 6 bases from J, the junction kept 20 bases outside the gene matches. This CDR3 spans 18 amino acids. Germline values: CDR1 SGDLS, CDR2 YYNGEE. The CDR3 spells CASNYHPPRDRRRQPQHF. For the CDR3, the DNA is TGTGCCAGCAATTACCACCCCCCCAGGGACAGGCGGCGTCAGCCCCAGCATTTT. The whole variable domain, filled in from reference TRBV9 and TRBJ1-5, reads DSGVTQTPKHLITATGQRVTLRCSPRSGDLSVYWYQQSLDQGLQFLIQYYNGEERAKGNILERFSAQQFPDLHSELNLSSLELGDSALYFCASNYHPPRDRRRQPQHFGDGTRLSIL.

The chain recombines TRBV28 with TRBJ2-2; 9 nucleotides agree with TRBD1. Germline V gene sequence: CDR1 MDHEN, CDR2 SYDVKM. V trimming: 7 bases; J trimming: 3 bases; junction bases outside the gene matches: 9. This CDR3 spans 16 amino acids. CDR3 sequence: CASKTGQGIYTGELFF. The CDR3 coding sequence is TGTGCCAGCAAGACGGGACAGGGAATTTACACCGGGGAGCTGTTTTTT.

J is TRBJ1-1 and V is TRBV7-2; D is unclear. CDR3 length: 14 residues. V lost 3 bases and J 0 bases, leaving 8 bases between the germline ends. Per the germline V gene, CDR1 is SGHTA and CDR2 is FQGNSA. Here the CDR3 DNA reads TGTGCCAGCAGCTTCGGGTCCATGAACACTGAAGCTTTCTTT. Translation: CASSFGSMNTEAFF. The variable domain in full, completed from reference TRBV7-2 and TRBJ1-1, reads GAGVSQSPSNKVTEKGKDVELRCDPISGHTALYWYRQSLGQGLEFLIYFQGNSAPDKSGLPSDRFSAERTGGSVSTLTIQRTQQEDSAVYLCASSFGSMNTEAFFGQGTRLTVV.

The CDR3 DNA reads as TGTGTCCCCGAAACTAGCGGGAGCTTCCACAATGAGCAGTTCTTC. Translating it yields CVPETSGSFHNEQFF. The chain carries TRBV10-3 and TRBJ2-1; 11 nucleotides agree with TRBD2. Per germline, CDR1 ENHRY and CDR2 SYGVKD. This CDR3 comprises 15 residues.

J is TRBJ2-1 and V is TRBV2, with 12 positions matching TRBD2. V lost 6 bases and J lost 6; bases outside the gene matches: 6. The germline V gene encodes CDR1 SNHLY and CDR2 FYNNEI. The CDR3 has 15 amino acids. CDR3 region: CASRYTSGRPNEQFF. In DNA form, the CDR3 reads TGTGCCAGCAGATATACTAGCGGGAGGCCCAATGAGCAGTTCTTC.

This chain connects TRBV7-6 to TRBJ2-1; D is unclear. V was shortened by 5 bases and J by 7 bases, with 12 bases between the two germline ends. The CDR3 is 13 amino acids. CDR1 and CDR2 (germline): SGHVS, FNYEAQ. The CDR3 nucleotides read TGTGCCAGCAGCCCAAGAGGCAGAAATGAGCAGTTCTTC. Amino acids: CASSPRGRNEQFF. Supplemented by reference TRBV7-6 and TRBJ2-1, the full variable domain reads GAGVSQSPRYKVTKRGQDVALRCDPISGHVSLYWYRQALGQGPEFLTYFNYEAQQDKSGLPNDRFSAERPEGSISTLTIQRTEQRDSAMYRCASSPRGRNEQFFGPGTRLTVL.

This clone was counted between two and nine times. V gene TRBV2 combines with J gene TRBJ2-7, with 9 bases aligning to TRBD1. The J segment lost 1 base and the V segment lost 10 bases, leaving 8 bases of the junction unmatched. The CDR3 sequence is 14 residues long. The germline V gene encodes CDR1 SNHLY and CDR2 FYNNEI. The DNA for the CDR3 is TGTGCCACCGGACAGGGGCCGAGGTCCTACGAGCAGTACTTC. It encodes CATGQGPRSYEQYF.

The chain links TRBV15 to TRBJ1-2; a possible D gene is TRBD1 (5 bases). The CDR3 is made up of 13 amino acids. CDR1 and CDR2 (germline): LNHNV, YYDKDF (reference sequence). Trimming removed 4 bases from V and 4 bases from J, with 10 bases in between. CDR3 amino acids: CATSTQGGYGYTF. CDR3 in DNA: TGTGCCACCAGCACTCAGGGCGGCTATGGCTACACCTTC.

V gene TRBV18 combines with J gene TRBJ1-1; 7 nucleotides match TRBD1. The CDR3 extends over 17 amino acids. V trimming: 3 bases; J trimming: 0 bases; junction bases outside the gene matches: 10. Germline CDR1 KGHSH, CDR2 LQKENI. CDR3 sequence: CASSPTNRGMVNTEAFF. The CDR3 DNA is TGTGCCAGCTCACCGACGAACAGGGGAATGGTGAACACTGAAGCTTTCTTT.

V and J are TRBV18 and TRBJ2-3; TRBD1 agrees at 7 bases. J gave up 2 bases and V 6 bases, and 11 bases lay outside the gene matches. Germline CDR1 KGHSH, CDR2 LQKENI. The CDR3 loop spans 16 amino acids. This chain's CDR3 is CASSSIGTEPTDTQYF. The CDR3 DNA reads as TGTGCCAGCTCGTCAATCGGGACAGAGCCCACAGATACGCAGTATTTT.

The chain couples TRBV7-3 to TRBJ2-6, with TRBD1 as a possible D gene (6 bases). CDR3 length: 14 residues. In germline, CDR1 is SGHTA, CDR2 FQGTGA. Trimming left V 3 bases short and J 3 bases short, with 6 bases between. DNA for the CDR3: TGTGCCAGCAGCTTGGGACATGGGGCCAACGTCCTGACTTTC. The encoded protein is CASSLGHGANVLTF.

The V gene is TRBV28, the J gene TRBJ2-2, with a possible D match to TRBD1 (7 bases). The CDR3 length is 16 residues. Germline-derived CDR1 and CDR2 are MDHEN and SYDVKM. V was clipped by 4 bases and J by 6 bases, with 18 bases between them. The CDR3 DNA reads TGTGCCAGCAGTTGGACTACAATGACAGGGCCCGGGGAGCTGTTTTTT. It codes for CASSWTTMTGPGELFF. The whole variable domain, filled in from reference TRBV28 and TRBJ2-2, reads DVKVTQSSRYLVKRTGEKVFLECVQDMDHENMFWYRQDPGLGLRLIYFSYDVKMKEKGDIPEGYSVSREKKERFSLILESASTNQTSMYLCASSWTTMTGPGELFFGEGSRLTVL.

The V and J genes are TRBV7-2 and TRBJ2-5; tentatively, D is TRBD1 (7 bases). Per germline, CDR1 SGHTA and CDR2 FQGNSA. The V and J ends lost 2 bases and 4 bases respectively, with 11 bases between them. The CDR3 is made up of 14 amino acids. Written as DNA, the CDR3 is TGTGCCAGCAGCTTACCGCAGGGGGGAGAGACCCAGTACTTC. This gives the protein CASSLPQGGETQYF.

The J gene is TRBJ2-5, the V gene TRBV11-2; D possibly corresponds to TRBD1 (6 bases). V dropped 5 bases and J dropped 4 bases, with 14 bases sitting between them. The CDR3 spans 14 residues. Germline V lookup: CDR1 SGHAT, CDR2 FQNNGV. The CDR3 here is CASSPNAGAETQYF. Written as DNA, the CDR3 is TGTGCCAGCAGCCCCAACGCAGGGGCAGAGACCCAGTACTTC.

Concerning this clone: At one end the junction does not follow the germline gene, possibly because of a read error. This chain connects TRBV28 to TRBJ2-1, with a tentative D call TRBD1 (6 bases). The germline CDR1 and CDR2 sequences are MDHEN and SYDVKM. This CDR3 is built from 14 residues. The CDR3 DNA sequence: TGTGCCAGCACTTTAAGGGGGAAGTACAATGAGCAGTTCTTC. Its translation is CASTLRGKYNEQFF.

The chain recombines TRBV4-1 with TRBJ2-7, with D uncertain. Germline V gene lookup returns CDR1 MGHRA and CDR2 YSYEKL. This CDR3 has 15 amino acids. V was shortened by 3 bases and J by 4 bases, with 16 bases between the two germline ends. Here the CDR3 DNA reads TGCGCCAGCAGCCACCCAGGTACCCTATTTTACGAGCAGTACTTC. Residues: CASSHPGTLFYEQYF.

This chain connects TRBV19 to TRBJ1-4; 7 bases align to TRBD1. In germline, CDR1 is LNHDA, CDR2 SQIVND (reference sequence). The V segment lost 5 bases and the J segment 13 bases; nucleotides outside the gene matches: 10. This CDR3 has 13 residues. This chain's CDR3 is CASSSGQTPILFF. For the CDR3, the DNA is TGTGCCAGTAGTTCGGGACAGACGCCAATACTGTTTTTT.